Each of the 18 T cell receptor beta chains below was sequenced from the same sample in a study of control samples from healthy donors and cancer patients. Only in-frame clones appear in the TCRdb table, and some are missing; sequencing was by immunoSEQ multiplex PCR. The sample lists about 69,000 clones, roughly 84% occurring once. The sequencing sample was made of PBMCs. All receptors come from a woman aged 45-60 years with lung cancer.

This clone was found a few times. The V gene is TRBV4-3, the J gene TRBJ2-1, with TRBD1 matching 8 bases. Germline trimming cut 6 bases from V and 8 bases from J; bases unmatched to any gene: 12. The CDR3 contains 15 residues. Germline V gives CDR1 LGHNA, CDR2 YSLEER. Written as DNA, the CDR3 is TGCGCCAGCAGTTCGGACAGGGACCATGGGGATGAGCAGTTCTTC. This translates into CASSSDRDHGDEQFF.

This clone was seen just once. The rearrangement uses TRBV9 and TRBJ2-1; 12 nucleotides agree with TRBD2. Unmatched junction bases numbered 9, after V lost 4 bases and J lost 7 bases. The CDR3 sequence is 16 residues long. Germline lookup yields CDR1 SGDLS and CDR2 YYNGEE. CDR3 nucleotide sequence: TGTGCCAGCAGCCTCGAGGCTAGCGGGGGGGCGAATGAGCAGTTCTTC. It yields the protein CASSLEASGGANEQFF. Looking up the rest from reference TRBV9 and TRBJ2-1 gives the full variable domain: DSGVTQTPKHLITATGQRVTLRCSPRSGDLSVYWYQQSLDQGLQFLIQYYNGEERAKGNILERFSAQQFPDLHSELNLSSLELGDSALYFCASSLEASGGANEQFFGPGTRLTVL.

This chain uses TRBV21-1 with TRBJ2-5; TRBD1, the D gene given by the table, was not confirmed from the DNA. TRBV21-1 is recorded as a pseudogene. CDR3 length: 15 residues. In DNA, the CDR3 is TGTGCCAGCAGCAAAGCGGGACAGGAGTTTGTGACCCAGTACTTC. This codes for CASSKAGQEFVTQYF.

V and J are TRBV11-2 and TRBJ1-2; unclear D gene. The V end lost 2 bases, the J end lost 0 bases, and 4 bases lay between the germline ends. The CDR3 has 13 amino acids. Per germline, CDR1 SGHAT and CDR2 FQNNGV. CDR3: CASSLMTNYGYTF. CDR3 in DNA: TGTGCCAGCAGCTTAATGACTAACTATGGCTACACCTTC.

The rearrangement uses TRBV19 and TRBJ2-3; D ambiguous. Germline lookup yields CDR1 LNHDA and CDR2 SQIVND (reference sequence). Trimming left V 5 bases short and J 3 bases short, with 6 bases between. The CDR3 is 12 amino acids. The CDR3 region has the DNA TGTGCCAGTAGTGCGGAAACAGATACGCAGTATTTT. Protein: CASSAETDTQYF.

The chain combines TRBV20-1 with TRBJ1-1; TRBD1 is a possible D gene (6 bases). Germline values: CDR1 DFQATT, CDR2 SNEGSKA (reference sequence). With 4 bases removed from V and 6 bases from J, the gap between germline ends came to 9 bases. This CDR3 spans 11 amino acids. CDR3 DNA sequence: TGCAGTGCTATGACAGGACCTGAAGCTTTCTTT. Translated: CSAMTGPEAFF.

The rearrangement joins TRBV19 to TRBJ1-4; no clear D. The CDR3 consists of 15 residues. Germline V gene data show CDR1 as LNHDA and CDR2 as SQIVND (reference sequence). V was trimmed by 1 base and J by 4 bases, leaving 10 bases between them. CDR3 region: CASSIAGTINEKLFF. The CDR3 nucleotides are TGTGCCAGTAGTATAGCTGGAACCATTAATGAAAAACTGTTTTTT.

V and J are TRBV6-1 and TRBJ2-2; D is undetermined. The germline gives CDR1 MNHNS, CDR2 SASEGT. Trimming shortened V by 3 bases and J by 1 base, and 9 bases separated the two germline ends. CDR3 length equals 15 residues. The CDR3 coding sequence is TGTGCCAGCAGTGAGATCCCGGGGAACACCGGGGAGCTGTTTTTT. It yields the protein CASSEIPGNTGELFF.

V usage is TRBV15 and J usage is TRBJ1-5; tentative D call: TRBD1 (6 bases). The CDR3 consists of 13 residues. Trimming took off 9 bases at V and 6 bases at J, with 15 bases between the two ends. The germline V gene has CDR1 LNHNV and CDR2 YYDKDF (reference sequence). The CDR3 loop is CATQGESGQPQHF. CDR3 sequence (DNA): TGTGCCACACAGGGAGAGTCGGGTCAGCCCCAGCATTTT.

This chain links TRBV5-1 with TRBJ2-3; no reliable D call. Looked up from germline, CDR1 is SGHRS and CDR2 is YFSETQ. This CDR3 comprises 12 residues. The V and J ends lost 0 bases and 5 bases respectively, with 4 bases between them. The DNA of the CDR3 is TGCGCCAGCAGCTTGGGGAGAGATACGCAGTATTTT. It specifies CASSLGRDTQYF.

The chain recombines TRBV2 with TRBJ2-5, with 8 bases matching TRBD2. Germline assignment: CDR1 SNHLY and CDR2 FYNNEI. This CDR3 has 11 amino acids. With 7 bases clipped from V and 5 bases from J, the junction kept 0 bases outside the gene matches. This chain's CDR3 is CASKRGETQYF. As DNA, the CDR3 is TGTGCCAGCAAGCGGGGGGAGACCCAGTACTTC. Variable domain in full (rest from reference TRBV2 and TRBJ2-5): EPEVTQTPSHQVTQMGQEVILRCVPISNHLYFYWYRQILGQKVEFLVSFYNNEISEKSEIFDDQFSVERPDGSNFTLKIRSTKLEDSAMYFCASKRGETQYFGPGTRLLVL.

This chain uses TRBV7-9 with TRBJ1-4; D is unresolved. Germline-derived CDR1 and CDR2 are SEHNR and FQNEAQ (reference sequence). The length of the CDR3 is 19 residues. V dropped 1 base and J dropped 4 bases, with 22 bases sitting between them. Written as DNA, the CDR3 is TGTGCCAGCAGCTTAGAAGTCGGTCGGAGCCAGAACCTTAATGAAAAACTGTTTTTT. It codes for CASSLEVGRSQNLNEKLFF.

The chain employs TRBV7-3 and TRBJ1-1, with unresolved D. CDR1 and CDR2 (germline): SGHTA, FQGTGA. This CDR3 has 15 residues. Trimming left V 0 bases short and J 1 base short, with 9 bases between. The CDR3 DNA follows: TGTGCCAGCAGCTTAACGGCAGTTGGGAACACTGAAGCTTTCTTT. Translation: CASSLTAVGNTEAFF.

The rearrangement links TRBV7-2 to TRBJ1-5; D gene uncertain. The CDR3 consists of 16 residues. Germline V CDR1 and CDR2: SGHTA, FQGNSA. Trimming removed 1 base from V and 2 bases from J, with 12 bases in between. CDR3 sequence: CASSLGGNEGNQPQHF. The DNA of the CDR3 is TGTGCCAGCAGCTTAGGAGGCAATGAAGGCAATCAGCCCCAGCATTTT. The complete variable domain, with remaining parts taken from reference TRBV7-2 and TRBJ1-5, reads GAGVSQSPSNKVTEKGKDVELRCDPISGHTALYWYRQSLGQGLEFLIYFQGNSAPDKSGLPSDRFSAERTGGSVSTLTIQRTQQEDSAVYLCASSLGGNEGNQPQHFGDGTRLSIL.

The rearrangement uses TRBV19 and TRBJ1-6; the D gene is possibly TRBD1 (6 bases). This CDR3 spans 13 amino acids. Looked up from germline, CDR1 is LNHDA and CDR2 is SQIVND (reference sequence). V lost 5 bases and J lost 5, with 7 bases in between. This CDR3 reads CASSYRDNSPLHF. CDR3 DNA: TGTGCCAGTAGTTACAGGGATAATTCACCCCTCCACTTT.

This clone was observed many times. The V call is TRBV5-1, the J call TRBJ2-7; TRBD1 or TRBD2 may be the D gene (6 bases each). Germline loops: CDR1 SGHRS, CDR2 YFSETQ. There are 16 residues in the CDR3. V lost 0 bases to trimming and J lost 6 bases, with 19 bases between them. CDR3 DNA: TGCGCCAGCAGCTTGGTACCGGGGGCGGAATACGCCGAGCAGTACTTC. This sequence encodes CASSLVPGAEYAEQYF.

The V gene is TRBV19, the J gene TRBJ1-2, with D possibly being TRBD1 (5 bases). The CDR3 length is 10 residues. Trimming stripped 9 bases from V and 5 bases from J, with 7 bases between. The germline gives CDR1 LNHDA, CDR2 SQIVND (reference sequence). CDR3 protein: CASGTYGYTF. The CDR3 DNA is TGTGCCAGCGGGACGTATGGCTACACCTTC. The whole variable domain, remainder taken from reference TRBV19 and TRBJ1-2, is DGGITQSPKYLFRKEGQNVTLSCEQNLNHDAMYWYRQDPGQGLRLIYYSQIVNDFQKGDIAEGYSVSREKKESFPLTVTSAQKNPTAFYLCASGTYGYTFGSGTRLTVV.

The chain recombines TRBV27 with TRBJ1-3; 7 bases are shared with TRBD1. V dropped 1 base and J dropped 2; count of bases not matched to a gene: 5. The CDR3 contains 16 residues. Per the germline V gene, CDR1 is MNHEY and CDR2 is SMNVEV (reference sequence). CDR3 nucleotide sequence: TGTGCCAGCAGTTTATACCCAGGGGGACCTGGAAACACCATATATTTT. It is translated as CASSLYPGGPGNTIYF.